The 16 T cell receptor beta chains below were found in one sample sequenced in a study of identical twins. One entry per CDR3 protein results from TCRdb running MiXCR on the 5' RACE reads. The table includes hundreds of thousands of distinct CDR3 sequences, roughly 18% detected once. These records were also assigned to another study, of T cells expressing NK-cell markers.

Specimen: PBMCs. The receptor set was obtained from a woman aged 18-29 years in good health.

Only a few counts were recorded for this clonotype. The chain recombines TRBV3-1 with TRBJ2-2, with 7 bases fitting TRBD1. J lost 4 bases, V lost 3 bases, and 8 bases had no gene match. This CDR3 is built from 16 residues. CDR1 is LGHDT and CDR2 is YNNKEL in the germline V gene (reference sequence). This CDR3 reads CASSHPQGTATGELFF. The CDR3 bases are TGTGCCAGCAGCCACCCACAGGGGACCGCCACCGGGGAGCTGTTTTTT.

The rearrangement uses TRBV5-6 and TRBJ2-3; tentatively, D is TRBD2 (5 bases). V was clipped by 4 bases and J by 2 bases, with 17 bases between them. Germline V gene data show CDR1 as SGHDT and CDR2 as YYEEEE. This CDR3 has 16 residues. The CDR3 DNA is TGTGCCAGCAGCCGTCGCTTTCGCGGGTACACAGATACGCAGTATTTT. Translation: CASSRRFRGYTDTQYF.

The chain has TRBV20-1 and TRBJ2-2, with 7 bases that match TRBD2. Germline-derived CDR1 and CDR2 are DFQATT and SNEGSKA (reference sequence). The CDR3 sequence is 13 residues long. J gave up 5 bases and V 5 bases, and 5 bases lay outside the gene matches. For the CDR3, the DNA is TGCAGTGCTCCCTGGACTAGAACCGGGGAGCTGTTTTTT. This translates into CSAPWTRTGELFF.

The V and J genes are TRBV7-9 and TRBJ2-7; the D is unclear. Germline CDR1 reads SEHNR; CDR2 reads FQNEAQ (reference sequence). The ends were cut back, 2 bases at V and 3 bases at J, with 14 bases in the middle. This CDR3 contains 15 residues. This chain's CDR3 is CASSLYPKGIYEQYF. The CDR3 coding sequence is TGTGCCAGCAGCTTATATCCAAAAGGGATCTACGAGCAGTACTTC.

CDR3 nucleotides: TGTGCCAGCGGCCCCCGGCTCACCTATACGCAGTATTTT. This sequence encodes CASGPRLTYTQYF. The J gene is TRBJ2-3, the V gene TRBV5-6; D unresolved. Trimming took 7 bases from V and 7 from J, leaving 16 bases between them. Germline CDR1 SGHDT, CDR2 YYEEEE. CDR3 length: 13 residues.

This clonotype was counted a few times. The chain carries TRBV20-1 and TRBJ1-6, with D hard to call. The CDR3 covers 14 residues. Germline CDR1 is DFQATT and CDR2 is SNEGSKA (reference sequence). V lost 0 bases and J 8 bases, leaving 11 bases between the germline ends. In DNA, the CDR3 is TGCAGTGCTAGAGATGGATCATTTGATTCACCCCTCCACTTT. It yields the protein CSARDGSFDSPLHF.

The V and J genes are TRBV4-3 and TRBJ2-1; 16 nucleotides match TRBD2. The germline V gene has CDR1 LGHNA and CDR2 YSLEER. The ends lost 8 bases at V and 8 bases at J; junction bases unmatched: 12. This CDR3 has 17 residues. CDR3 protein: CASPLPGLAGGIDEQFF. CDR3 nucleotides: TGCGCCAGCCCTCTTCCGGGACTAGCGGGAGGGATCGATGAGCAGTTCTTC.

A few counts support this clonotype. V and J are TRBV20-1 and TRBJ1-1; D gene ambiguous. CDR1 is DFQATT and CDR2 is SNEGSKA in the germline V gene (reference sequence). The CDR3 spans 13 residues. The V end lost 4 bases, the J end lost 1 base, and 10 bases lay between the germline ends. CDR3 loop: CSATRRQNTEAFF. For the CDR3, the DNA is TGCAGTGCTACCCGACGGCAGAACACTGAAGCTTTCTTT.

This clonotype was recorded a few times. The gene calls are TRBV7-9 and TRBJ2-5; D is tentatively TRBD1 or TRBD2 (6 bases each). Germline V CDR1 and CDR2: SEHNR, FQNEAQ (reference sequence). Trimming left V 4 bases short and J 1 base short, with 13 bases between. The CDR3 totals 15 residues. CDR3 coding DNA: TGTGCCAGCAGCTCCCGCTCGGGGGCCCAAGAGACCCAGTACTTC. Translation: CASSSRSGAQETQYF.

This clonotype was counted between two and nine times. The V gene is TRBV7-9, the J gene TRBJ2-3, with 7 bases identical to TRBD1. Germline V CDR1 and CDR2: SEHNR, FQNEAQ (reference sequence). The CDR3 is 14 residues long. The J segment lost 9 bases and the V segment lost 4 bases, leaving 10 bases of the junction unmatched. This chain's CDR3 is CASSSPQGLLTQYF. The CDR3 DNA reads TGTGCCAGCAGCTCGCCACAGGGGTTGTTGACGCAGTATTTT.

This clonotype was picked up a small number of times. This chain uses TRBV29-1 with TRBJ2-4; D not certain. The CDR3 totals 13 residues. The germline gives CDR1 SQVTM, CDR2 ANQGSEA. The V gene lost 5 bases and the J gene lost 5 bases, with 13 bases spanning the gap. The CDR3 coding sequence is TGCAGCGTTACCCGAAGGCATCAAAACATTCAGTACTTC. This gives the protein CSVTRRHQNIQYF.

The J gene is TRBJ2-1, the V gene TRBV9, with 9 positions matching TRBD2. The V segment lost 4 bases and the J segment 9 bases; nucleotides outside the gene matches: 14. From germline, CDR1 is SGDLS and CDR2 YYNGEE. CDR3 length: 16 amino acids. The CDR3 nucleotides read TGTGCCAGCAGCCCTACGCCTAGCGGGATCCAGATTGAGCAGTTCTTC. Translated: CASSPTPSGIQIEQFF.

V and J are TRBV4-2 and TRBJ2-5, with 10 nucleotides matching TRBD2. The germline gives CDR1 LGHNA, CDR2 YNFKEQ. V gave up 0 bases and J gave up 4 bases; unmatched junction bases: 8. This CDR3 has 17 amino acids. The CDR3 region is CASSQDRSGGVAETQYF. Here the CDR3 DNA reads TGTGCCAGCAGCCAAGATCGGAGCGGGGGGGTTGCAGAGACCCAGTACTTC.

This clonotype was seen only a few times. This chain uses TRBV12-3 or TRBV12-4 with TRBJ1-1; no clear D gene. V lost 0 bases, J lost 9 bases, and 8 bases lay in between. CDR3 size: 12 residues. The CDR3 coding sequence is TGTGCCAGCAGTTTAGCTGGTTGGCAAGCTTTCTTT. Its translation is CASSLAGWQAFF.

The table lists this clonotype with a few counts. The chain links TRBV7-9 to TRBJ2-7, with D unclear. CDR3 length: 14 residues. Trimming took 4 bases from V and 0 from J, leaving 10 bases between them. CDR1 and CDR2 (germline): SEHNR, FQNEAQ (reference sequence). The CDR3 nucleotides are TGTGCCAGCAGCTCGTCGGCGAGCTCCTACGAGCAGTACTTC. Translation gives CASSSSASSYEQYF. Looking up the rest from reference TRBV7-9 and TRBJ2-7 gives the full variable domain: DTGVSQNPRHKITKRGQNVTFRCDPISEHNRLYWYRQTLGQGPEFLTYFQNEAQLEKSRLLSDRFSAERPKGSFSTLEIQRTEQGDSAMYLCASSSSASSYEQYFGPGTRLTVT.

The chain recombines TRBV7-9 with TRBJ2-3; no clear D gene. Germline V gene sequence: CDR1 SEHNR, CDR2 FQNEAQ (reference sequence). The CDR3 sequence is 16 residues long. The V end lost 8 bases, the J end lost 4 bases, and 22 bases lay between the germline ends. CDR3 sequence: CASFAETTIRADTQYF. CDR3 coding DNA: TGTGCCAGCTTCGCCGAGACCACGATAAGGGCAGATACGCAGTATTTT.